Given below is one TCR beta chain in context. Its antigen is not identified. The CDR3 loop spans 15 amino acids. Trimming pared 1 base from V and 0 bases from J, leaving 4 bases between. CDR1 and CDR2 (germline): LGHDT, YNNKEL (reference sequence). MiXCR was run by TCRdb on the 5' RACE reads, yielding one entry per CDR3 protein. The sample has 600,000 to 700,000 distinct CDR3 sequences, around 21% seen once. This specimen comes from a study of identical twins. Study results and caveats: The models systematically underestimated how much out-of-frame TCR alpha was shared in monozygotic twins. Within cord blood, abundant beta clonotypes carried fewer insertions, but memory repertoires showed no such trend.

These records were also assigned to another study, of T cells expressing NK-cell markers. As that study records: With an anti-gamma-delta TCR antibody, sorting in several experiments was kept to alpha-beta TCR T cells. The leading position in the CD3+CD56-NKG2C+ fraction of several donors also went to these clonotypes.

The V gene is TRBV3-1, the J gene TRBJ2-6; D gene ambiguous. Material for sequencing was PBMCs. The receptor comes from a woman aged 18-30 years in good health. CDR3 in DNA: TGTGCCAGCAGCCAAGCTTCCTCTGGGGCCAACGTCCTGACTTTC. Translated: CASSQASSGANVLTF.